The 16 T cell receptor beta chains below all came from one sample that was sequenced in a study of spatial heterogeneity in lung cancer. In TCRdb, the 5' RACE reads were re-called with MiXCR into one record per CDR3 protein. This sample has tens of thousands of distinct CDR3 sequences, with around an eighth found just once. Sample time point: sample taken at primary tumor resection. Unsorted whole RNA samples from tumor, nontumor lung or frozen PBMC were sequenced. Source: PBMCs, taken at surgery. Receptors originate from a male donor with early-stage non-small cell lung cancer.

The chain combines TRBV29-1 with TRBJ2-7; D call uncertain. The ends were cut back, 1 base at V and 3 bases at J, with 4 bases in the middle. The CDR3 sequence is 11 residues long. From germline, CDR1 is SQVTM and CDR2 ANQGSEA. In DNA, the CDR3 is TGCAGCGTTGAAGGGGGCTACGAGCAGTACTTC. It encodes CSVEGGYEQYF.

This clonotype came up a few times. The chain combines TRBV20-1 with TRBJ2-3; no definite D call. Germline assignment: CDR1 DFQATT and CDR2 SNEGSKA (reference sequence). The CDR3 totals 11 residues. Deletions cut 6 bases from V and 2 bases from J, with 6 bases between. The CDR3 coding sequence is TGCAGTGCCCGGCCCACAGATACGCAGTATTTT. Amino acid sequence: CSARPTDTQYF.

The chain combines TRBV7-3 with TRBJ2-7; perhaps TRBD2 as D (6 bases). From germline, CDR1 is SGHTA and CDR2 FQGTGA. V shed 5 bases and J shed 3 bases, with 14 bases lying between them. The CDR3 totals 14 residues. The CDR3 loop reads CASSSDGGNYEQYF. In DNA form, the CDR3 reads TGTGCCAGCAGCAGCGACGGGGGTAACTACGAGCAGTACTTC.

This clonotype was seen a few times. The V gene is TRBV7-8, the J gene TRBJ1-5; no firm D call. The CDR3 contains 15 residues. V shed 4 bases and J shed 5 bases, with 15 bases lying between them. The germline gives CDR1 SGHVS, CDR2 FQNEAQ. CDR3 sequence (DNA): TGTGCCAGCAGCTCTGCGGGAGGGCGGGATCAGCCCCAGCATTTT. This codes for CASSSAGGRDQPQHF.

V is TRBV2 and J is TRBJ2-1; tentative D call: TRBD1 (7 bases). V was shortened by 4 bases and J by 8 bases, with 18 bases between the two germline ends. Germline assignment: CDR1 SNHLY and CDR2 FYNNEI. The CDR3 totals 15 residues. In DNA form, the CDR3 reads TGTGCCAGCAGTGCCCGGGACAGCGGGTTCGATGAGCAGTTCTTC. Its translation is CASSARDSGFDEQFF.

The rearrangement uses TRBV13 and TRBJ2-1, with 11 positions matching TRBD1. Germline loops: CDR1 PRHDT, CDR2 FYEKMQ (reference sequence). The CDR3 sequence is 14 residues long. J was trimmed by 7 bases and V by 5 bases; bases with no gene match: 4. Written as DNA, the CDR3 is TGTGCCAGCAGCCCGGGACAGGGGGTAAATGAGCAGTTCTTC. This translates into CASSPGQGVNEQFF.

This clonotype was recorded at least ten times. V is TRBV2 and J is TRBJ1-4; 7 bases fit TRBD1. The CDR3 runs to 14 residues. The germline V gene encodes CDR1 SNHLY and CDR2 FYNNEI. V lost 5 bases to trimming and J lost 4 bases; unmatched junction nucleotides: 4. The CDR3 sequence is CASSPGQYNEKLFF. In nucleotides, the CDR3 is TGTGCCAGCAGTCCGGGACAGTATAATGAAAAACTGTTTTTT.

This clonotype showed up many times. The rearrangement joins TRBV20-1 to TRBJ1-3; D unresolved. CDR1 is DFQATT and CDR2 is SNEGSKA in the germline V gene (reference sequence). V lost 0 bases and J lost 4, with 4 bases in between. This CDR3 is 12 amino acids long. The DNA for the CDR3 is TGCAGTGCTAGAGATTCCGGAAACACCATATATTTT. Translation: CSARDSGNTIYF.

The chain recombines TRBV2 with TRBJ1-5; tentatively, D is TRBD1 (5 bases). V lost 6 bases to trimming and J lost 2 bases, with 8 bases between them. CDR1 SNHLY and CDR2 FYNNEI come from the germline V gene. This CDR3 is built from 13 residues. In DNA form, the CDR3 reads TGTGCCAGCAGCAGGGAAGGCAATCAGCCCCAGCATTTT. It translates to CASSREGNQPQHF.

Many counts were recorded for this clonotype. The V gene is TRBV5-1, the J gene TRBJ1-1, with 9 bases identical to TRBD1. The CDR3 is 14 residues long. The junction had 5 bases not matched to a gene; V was cut back by 3 bases and J by 5 bases. CDR1 SGHRS and CDR2 YFSETQ come from the germline V gene. CDR3 residues: CASSSTGGGTEAFF. DNA for the CDR3: TGCGCCAGCAGCTCAACAGGGGGCGGAACTGAAGCTTTCTTT.

V and J are TRBV20-1 and TRBJ2-7; D unresolved. The V gene's germline CDR1 is DFQATT and CDR2 SNEGSKA (reference sequence). The CDR3 runs 11 residues. Trimming took off 6 bases at V and 7 bases at J, with 13 bases between the two ends. CDR3 sequence: CSAVDAREQYF. CDR3 nucleotides: TGCAGTGCCGTGGACGCGAGGGAGCAGTACTTC.

This clonotype has a handful of counts. The chain links TRBV6-1 to TRBJ2-3; TRBD2 agrees at 10 bases. This CDR3 spans 15 amino acids. The germline CDR1 and CDR2 sequences are MNHNS and SASEGT. V lost 5 bases, J lost 4 bases, and 6 bases stayed unmatched. CDR3 nucleotides: TGTGCCAGCAGTCCAAGCGGGAGGGCCCCAGATACGCAGTATTTT. Translated: CASSPSGRAPDTQYF.

V gene TRBV19 combines with J gene TRBJ2-3; D unresolved. The CDR3 is made up of 11 amino acids. CDR1 LNHDA and CDR2 SQIVND come from the germline V gene (reference sequence). Trimming removed 6 bases from V and 3 bases from J, with 4 bases in between. In DNA, the CDR3 is TGTGCCAGTAGCCGAACAGATACGCAGTATTTT. This codes for CASSRTDTQYF. Full variable domain (missing parts from reference TRBV19 and TRBJ2-3): DGGITQSPKYLFRKEGQNVTLSCEQNLNHDAMYWYRQDPGQGLRLIYYSQIVNDFQKGDIAEGYSVSREKKESFPLTVTSAQKNPTAFYLCASSRTDTQYFGPGTRLTVL.

The chain couples TRBV6-2 or TRBV6-3 to TRBJ2-5; D is uncertain. Germline V gene data show CDR1 as MNHEY and CDR2 as SVGEGT. This CDR3 is 12 amino acids long. V was shortened by 4 bases and J by 5 bases, with 8 bases between the two germline ends. CDR3 residues: CASSSRGETQYF. The DNA of the CDR3 is TGTGCCAGCAGTTCTCGTGGTGAGACCCAGTACTTC.

Only a few counts were recorded for this clonotype. The chain carries TRBV20-1 and TRBJ2-7; 9 bases line up with TRBD1. V lost 7 bases to trimming and J lost 4 bases; unmatched junction nucleotides: 8. The CDR3 has 13 amino acids. The germline gives CDR1 DFQATT, CDR2 SNEGSKA (reference sequence). The CDR3 DNA reads TGCAGTGTGGAGACAGGGGGGGATTACGAGCAGTACTTC. Protein product: CSVETGGDYEQYF.

This clonotype showed up just a few times. The chain combines TRBV14 with TRBJ1-2, with D unclear. The CDR3 is 12 residues long. Trimming took off 2 bases at V and 7 bases at J, with 8 bases between the two ends. The germline CDR1 and CDR2 sequences are SGHDN and FVKESK. The CDR3 DNA is TGTGCCAGCAGCCAAATAAGGAGTGGCTACACCTTC. Translating it yields CASSQIRSGYTF.